This TCR beta chain was sequenced during a study of vaccination and CD4 T cells after COVID-19. Study in general: Median time from COVID diagnosis to post-COVID sampling was 101 days (35 to 161). Findings and limits, study-wide: In convalescent patients, 304 of 307 vaccine-specific clones were mono-reactive for SARS-CoV-2 spike.

The treatment is: roughly 10-day PBMC culture with coronavirus spike peptide pools or control peptides (ViraFEST assay). Antigen-specific T cells were expanded with peptide pools by ViraFEST, and TCRs were then sequenced. Cultured CD4+ T cell DNA underwent sequencing with the Oncomine TCR Beta short-read assay. MiXCR, run by TCRdb on the PCR reads, gives a single entry per CDR3 protein. The sample has 12,000 or so distinct CDR3 sequences, over 50% seen once. This clonotype was observed a single time. Its matching antigen is unknown. Germline V lookup: CDR1 LGHNT, CDR2 FRNRAP. The CDR3 runs to 13 residues. V dropped 7 bases and J dropped 5 bases, with 14 bases sitting between them.

What was sequenced was CD4+ T cells from blood, cultured in vitro. The sequence derives from a human donor who had recovered from COVID-19. The rearrangement joins TRBV12-5 to TRBJ2-5, with D perhaps matching TRBD1 (6 bases). CDR3 loop: CASAQGIGETQYF. The CDR3 bases are TGTGCTAGTGCCCAGGGGATCGGGGAGACCCAGTACTTC. Variable domain in full (rest from reference TRBV12-5 and TRBJ2-5): DARVTQTPRHKVTEMGQEVTMRCQPILGHNTVFWYRQTMMQGLELLAYFRNRAPLDDSGMPKDRFSAEMPDATLATLKIQPSEPRDSAVYFCASAQGIGETQYFGPGTRLLVL.